Presented here are 21 T cell receptor beta chains from one specimen sequenced in a study of human T cells and chemical hapten exposure. In TCRdb, the RACE reads were re-called with MiXCR into one record per CDR3 protein. Of around 340,000 distinct CDR3 sequences in the sample, 6% to 8.5% were seen once. Time point noted: patch test 1, 2 weeks after DPC sensitization. The treatment here: therapeutic diphenylcyclopropenone sensitization with weekly scalp DPC. This material consisted of whole blood, taken in connection with sensitization to the hapten diphenylcyclopropenone (DPC). Receptors originate from a woman aged 18 to 35 with alopecia areata. Some clones in this sample may be carry-over from other donors' samples.

The gene calls are TRBV5-4 and TRBJ2-3; TRBD2 matches 12 bases. The CDR3 spans 16 residues. V lost 5 bases to trimming and J lost 2 bases; unmatched junction nucleotides: 6. Per germline, CDR1 SGHNT and CDR2 YYREEE (reference sequence). CDR3 nucleotide sequence: TGTGCCAGCAGTCTAGGACTAGCGGGGAACACAGATACGCAGTATTTT. Amino acid sequence: CASSLGLAGNTDTQYF.

This clonotype was seen ten or more times. The J gene is TRBJ1-5, the V gene TRBV28, with 7 bases matching TRBD1. The CDR3 extends over 14 amino acids. Germline CDR1 MDHEN, CDR2 SYDVKM. Germline trimming cut 6 bases from V and 1 base from J; bases unmatched to any gene: 3. The chain's CDR3 is CASRSGGSNQPQHF. The CDR3 nucleotides read TGTGCCAGCAGGTCAGGGGGGAGCAATCAGCCCCAGCATTTT. The full variable domain, its missing parts supplied by reference TRBV28 and TRBJ1-5, is DVKVTQSSRYLVKRTGEKVFLECVQDMDHENMFWYRQDPGLGLRLIYFSYDVKMKEKGDIPEGYSVSREKKERFSLILESASTNQTSMYLCASRSGGSNQPQHFGDGTRLSIL.

This rearrangement joins TRBV20-1 to TRBJ2-3; 7 bases map to TRBD2. Germline V lookup: CDR1 DFQATT, CDR2 SNEGSKA (reference sequence). The ends lost 3 bases at V and 2 bases at J; junction bases unmatched: 17. The CDR3 totals 18 residues. The CDR3 spells CSASFGTRKAGITDTQYF. In DNA, the CDR3 is TGCAGTGCTAGTTTCGGGACCCGGAAAGCGGGGATCACAGATACGCAGTATTTT.

This clonotype showed up just a few times. The rearrangement joins TRBV6-5 to TRBJ2-3; D assignment may be TRBD1 or TRBD2 (6 bases each). The CDR3 length is 13 residues. Per the germline V gene, CDR1 is MNHEY and CDR2 is SVGAGI. Trimming cost V 7 bases and J 8 bases, with 16 bases left between them. The DNA for the CDR3 is TGTGCCAGCACGCAGGGGCTGGGAGGTACGCAGTATTTT. This sequence encodes CASTQGLGGTQYF.

This clonotype was observed at least ten times. The chain joins TRBV29-1 to TRBJ2-3; D unresolved. The V gene lost 3 bases and the J gene lost 7 bases, with 17 bases spanning the gap. The CDR3 is 14 amino acids. The germline gives CDR1 SQVTM, CDR2 ANQGSEA. The chain's CDR3 is CSVERLLVYNTQYF. The CDR3 DNA reads as TGCAGCGTTGAGAGGCTATTGGTGTACAATACGCAGTATTTT.

This clonotype was seen a few times. V is TRBV7-9 and J is TRBJ2-3; TRBD2 is a possible D gene (5 bases). The germline V gene encodes CDR1 SEHNR and CDR2 FQNEAQ (reference sequence). V shed 2 bases and J shed 3 bases, with 12 bases lying between them. The CDR3 runs to 15 residues. The CDR3 reads CASSLKGRGTDTQYF. In nucleotides, the CDR3 is TGTGCCAGCAGCTTAAAAGGGAGAGGAACAGATACGCAGTATTTT.

This clonotype showed up just a few times. The rearrangement links TRBV6-2 or TRBV6-3 to TRBJ2-1; D call uncertain. Trimming left V 2 bases short and J 0 bases short, with 2 bases between. This CDR3 is built from 13 residues. Germline CDR1 reads MNHEY; CDR2 reads SVGEGT. CDR3 sequence reads: CASSYISYNEQFF. DNA for the CDR3: TGTGCCAGCAGTTACATCTCCTACAATGAGCAGTTCTTC.

In its sample, this clonotype was seen a few times. DNA of the CDR3: TGTGCCAGCAGCCCAGACCCTTATGTGGGGGGCACAGATACGCAGTATTTT. Residues: CASSPDPYVGGTDTQYF. V is TRBV9 and J is TRBJ2-3, with D perhaps matching TRBD1 or TRBD2 (5 bases each). The CDR3 spans 17 residues. The ends were cut back, 4 bases at V and 1 base at J, with 19 bases in the middle. The germline V gene has CDR1 SGDLS and CDR2 YYNGEE.

The CDR3 reads CASSDHQPQHF. CDR3 nucleotide sequence: TGTGCCAGCAGCGACCATCAGCCCCAGCATTTT. The chain recombines TRBV4-2 with TRBJ1-5, with unresolved D. V lost 5 bases and J 5 bases, leaving 4 bases between the germline ends. CDR3 length equals 11 residues. CDR1 and CDR2 (germline): LGHNA, YNFKEQ.

This clonotype was found many times. V usage is TRBV12-5 and J usage is TRBJ2-3, with TRBD1 as a possible D gene (6 bases). Trimming cost V 1 base and J 0 bases, with 17 bases left between them. The CDR3 length is 18 residues. Germline V gene sequence: CDR1 LGHNT, CDR2 FRNRAP. For the CDR3, the DNA is TGTGCTAGTGGTTTGGGCCCTCAACAGGGTTGGAGCACAGATACGCAGTATTTT. It codes for CASGLGPQQGWSTDTQYF.

This clonotype was seen a few times. The chain couples TRBV27 to TRBJ2-1; 9 bases match TRBD1. V shed 6 bases and J 6 bases; nucleotides not matched to a gene: 3. From germline, CDR1 is MNHEY and CDR2 SMNVEV (reference sequence). The CDR3 length is 13 residues. CDR3 sequence reads: CASSWDRVNEQFF. The CDR3 region has the DNA TGTGCCAGCAGCTGGGACAGGGTCAATGAGCAGTTCTTC.

This clonotype was recorded many times. The chain recombines TRBV12-5 with TRBJ2-1; no definite D call. The CDR3 totals 14 residues. Trimming took off 1 base at V and 0 bases at J, with 4 bases between the two ends. Germline loops: CDR1 LGHNT, CDR2 FRNRAP. The CDR3 reads CASGLEGSYNEQFF. CDR3 sequence (DNA): TGTGCTAGTGGTTTGGAGGGCTCCTACAATGAGCAGTTCTTC.

The chain is built from TRBV27 and TRBJ2-7; TRBD1 agrees at 11 bases. After removal of 2 bases from V and 2 bases from J, the junction contained 5 bases not matched to a gene. The CDR3 is made up of 16 amino acids. Germline CDR1 reads MNHEY; CDR2 reads SMNVEV (reference sequence). The CDR3, as DNA: TGTGCCAGCAGTTTAAAGGGACAGGGGGTAACCTACGAGCAGTACTTC. This codes for CASSLKGQGVTYEQYF.

The rearrangement links TRBV6-4 to TRBJ2-1; a weak D match, TRBD1 (6 bases). Trimming stripped 3 bases from V and 6 bases from J, with 9 bases between. Germline CDR1 is MRHNA and CDR2 is SNTAGT. This CDR3 comprises 13 residues. The CDR3 sequence: CASSEGDTNEQFF. The CDR3 DNA reads TGTGCCAGCAGTGAAGGGGACACCAATGAGCAGTTCTTC.

This clonotype was observed a few times. The CDR3 region is CASTPAGRTYGGYTF. The DNA for the CDR3 is TGTGCCAGCACGCCGGCGGGGAGAACCTATGGAGGCTACACCTTC. This chain links TRBV6-2 or TRBV6-3 with TRBJ1-2; D is uncertain. The V end lost 7 bases, the J end lost 8 bases, and 23 bases lay between the germline ends. The CDR3 is made up of 15 amino acids. Germline CDR1 is MNHEY and CDR2 is SVGEGT.

The CDR3 loop is CASSGNSGNTEAFF. CDR3 nucleotides: TGTGCCAGCAGCGGTAATAGTGGGAACACTGAAGCTTTCTTT. The chain couples TRBV7-3 to TRBJ1-1, with D unresolved. The CDR3 length is 14 residues. The germline V gene has CDR1 SGHTA and CDR2 FQGTGA. V lost 5 bases, J lost 1 base, and 11 bases lay in between. Complete variable domain (other parts from reference TRBV7-3 and TRBJ1-1): GAGVSQTPSNKVTEKGKYVELRCDPISGHTALYWYRQSLGQGPEFLIYFQGTGAADDSGLPNDRFFAVRPEGSVSTLKIQRTERGDSAVYLCASSGNSGNTEAFFGQGTRLTVV.

A few counts support this clonotype. This chain links TRBV5-1 with TRBJ2-3; TRBD2 matches at 11 bases. Germline CDR1 reads SGHRS; CDR2 reads YFSETQ. J lost 4 bases, V lost 6 bases, and 4 bases had no gene match. This CDR3 comprises 14 residues. The CDR3 bases are TGCGCCAGCAAAGAACTAGCGGGGGCAGATACGCAGTATTTT. Protein sequence: CASKELAGADTQYF.

This clonotype was seen only a few times. The chain joins TRBV3-1 to TRBJ1-1; D ambiguous. From germline, CDR1 is LGHDT and CDR2 YNNKEL (reference sequence). The CDR3 is 15 amino acids. V lost 6 bases and J lost 4, with 18 bases in between. The CDR3 region is CASSLNGPSTTEAFF. The CDR3 nucleotides are TGTGCCAGCAGTCTAAACGGACCCAGCACCACTGAAGCTTTCTTT.

This clonotype was observed at least ten times. The chain's CDR3 is CASRSDRGNEQFF. The DNA of the CDR3 is TGTGCCAGCAGGTCGGACAGGGGAAATGAGCAGTTCTTC. The chain has TRBV7-2 and TRBJ2-1, with TRBD1 identical over 9 bases. This CDR3 contains 13 residues. V dropped 6 bases and J dropped 7; count of bases not matched to a gene: 4. Germline CDR1 SGHTA, CDR2 FQGNSA.

This clonotype showed up just a few times. The chain employs TRBV12-3 or TRBV12-4 and TRBJ1-6; D is ambiguous. V was pared by 1 base and J by 10 bases, with 11 bases between. The CDR3 has 14 amino acids. The CDR3 is CASSLVGSSSPLHF. The CDR3 coding sequence is TGTGCCAGCAGTTTAGTTGGGAGTAGCTCACCCCTCCACTTT.

The chain couples TRBV3-1 to TRBJ2-6, with 10 positions matching TRBD2. V dropped 0 bases and J dropped 3; count of bases not matched to a gene: 8. The V gene's germline CDR1 is LGHDT and CDR2 YNNKEL (reference sequence). CDR3 size: 19 residues. The CDR3 here is CASSQDILAGDFGANVLTF. The CDR3 DNA reads as TGTGCCAGCAGCCAAGATATTCTAGCGGGGGACTTTGGGGCCAACGTCCTGACTTTC.